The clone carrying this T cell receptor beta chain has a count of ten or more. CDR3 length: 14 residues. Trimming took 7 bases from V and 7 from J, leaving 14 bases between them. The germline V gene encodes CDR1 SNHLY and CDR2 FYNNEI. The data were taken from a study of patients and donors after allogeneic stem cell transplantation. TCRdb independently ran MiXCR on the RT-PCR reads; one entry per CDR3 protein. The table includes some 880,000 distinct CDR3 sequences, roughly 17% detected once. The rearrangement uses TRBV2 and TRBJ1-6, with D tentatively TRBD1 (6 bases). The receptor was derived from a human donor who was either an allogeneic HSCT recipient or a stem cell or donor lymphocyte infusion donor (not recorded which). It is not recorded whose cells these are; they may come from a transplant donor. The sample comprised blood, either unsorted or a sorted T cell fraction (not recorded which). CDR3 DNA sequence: TGTGCCAGCACCTCCGGGACAATCAATTCACCCCTCCACTTT. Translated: CASTSGTINSPLHF.